This T cell receptor beta chain was identified in a study of cytomegalovirus exposure and HLA in healthy donors. With regard to this clone: Its antigen is not known.

Germline-derived CDR1 and CDR2 are MGHDK and SYGVNS. This CDR3 comprises 16 residues. V was pared by 1 base and J by 0 bases, with 5 bases of the junction left unmatched. Whole-study results and caveats: Researchers counted approximately 160 TCR beta chains as cytomegalovirus-associated. Through in vitro validation, three CMV-associated chains were shown to be specific for CMV antigens.

The PCR was carried out with 60 Vbeta primers and 13 Jbeta primers. Clones were sequenced by immunoSEQ multiplex PCR, and TCRdb holds only the in-frame ones, with some missing. The table lists about 140,000 clones, approximately 80% of them singletons, with 8.8% in the top ten. The genes are TRBV25-1 and TRBJ1-1; 7 bases map to TRBD1. The origin of this receptor is a woman in her forties or fifties in good health and CMV-seropositive. The specimen was PBMCs. In DNA, the CDR3 is TGTGCCAGCAGTGAATTGGCGGGACAGATGAACACTGAAGCTTTCTTT. The encoded protein is CASSELAGQMNTEAFF.